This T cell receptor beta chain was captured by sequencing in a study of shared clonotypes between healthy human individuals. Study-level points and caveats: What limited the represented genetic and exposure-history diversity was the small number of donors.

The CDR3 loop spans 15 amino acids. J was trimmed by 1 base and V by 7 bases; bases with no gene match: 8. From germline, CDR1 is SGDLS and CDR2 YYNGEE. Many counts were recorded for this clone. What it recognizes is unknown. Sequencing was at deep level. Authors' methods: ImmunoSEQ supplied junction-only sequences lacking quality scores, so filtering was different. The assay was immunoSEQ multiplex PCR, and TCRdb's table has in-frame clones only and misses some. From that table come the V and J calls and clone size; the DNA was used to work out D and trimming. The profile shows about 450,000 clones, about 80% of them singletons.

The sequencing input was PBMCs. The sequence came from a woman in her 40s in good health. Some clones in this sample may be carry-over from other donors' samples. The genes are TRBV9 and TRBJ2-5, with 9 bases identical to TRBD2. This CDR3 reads CASCTGLAPQETQYF. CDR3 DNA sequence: TGTGCCAGCTGTACCGGACTAGCGCCCCAAGAGACCCAGTACTTC.